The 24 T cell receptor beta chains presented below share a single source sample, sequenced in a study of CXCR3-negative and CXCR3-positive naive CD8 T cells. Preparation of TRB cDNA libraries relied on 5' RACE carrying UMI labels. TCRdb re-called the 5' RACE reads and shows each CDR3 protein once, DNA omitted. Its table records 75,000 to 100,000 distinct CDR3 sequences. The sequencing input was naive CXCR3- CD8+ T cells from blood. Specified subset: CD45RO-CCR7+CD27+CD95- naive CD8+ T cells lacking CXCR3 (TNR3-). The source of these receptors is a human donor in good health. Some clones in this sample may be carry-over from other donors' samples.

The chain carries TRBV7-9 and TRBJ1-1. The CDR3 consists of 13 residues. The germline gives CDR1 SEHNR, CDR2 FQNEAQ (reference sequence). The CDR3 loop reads CASSFSRATEAFF. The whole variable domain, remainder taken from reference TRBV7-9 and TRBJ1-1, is DTGVSQNPRHKITKRGQNVTFRCDPISEHNRLYWYRQTLGQGPEFLTYFQNEAQLEKSRLLSDRFSAERPKGSFSTLEIQRTEQGDSAMYLCASSFSRATEAFFGQGTRLTVV.

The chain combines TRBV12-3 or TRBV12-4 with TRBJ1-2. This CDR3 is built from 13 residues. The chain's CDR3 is CASSIAQKFGYTF.

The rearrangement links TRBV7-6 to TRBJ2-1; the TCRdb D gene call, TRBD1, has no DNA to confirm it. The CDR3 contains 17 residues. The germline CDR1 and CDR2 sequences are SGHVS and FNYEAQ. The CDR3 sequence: CASSPDLGGGAYNEQFF.

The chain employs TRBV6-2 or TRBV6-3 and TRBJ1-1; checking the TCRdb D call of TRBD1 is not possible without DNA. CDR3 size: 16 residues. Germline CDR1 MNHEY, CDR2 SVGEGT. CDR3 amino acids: CASQPKGGPLNTEAFF.

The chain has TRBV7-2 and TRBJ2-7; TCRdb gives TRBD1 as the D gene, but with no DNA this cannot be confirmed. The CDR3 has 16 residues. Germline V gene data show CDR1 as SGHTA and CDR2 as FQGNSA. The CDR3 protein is CASSLGGAGGSYEQYF.

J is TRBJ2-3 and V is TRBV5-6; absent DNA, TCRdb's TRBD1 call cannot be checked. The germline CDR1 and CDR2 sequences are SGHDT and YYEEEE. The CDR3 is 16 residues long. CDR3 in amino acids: CASSSDGPPSTDTQYF.

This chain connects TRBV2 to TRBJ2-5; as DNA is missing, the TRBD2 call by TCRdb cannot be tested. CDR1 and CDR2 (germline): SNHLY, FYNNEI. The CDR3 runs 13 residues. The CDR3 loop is CASSSGGKETQYF.

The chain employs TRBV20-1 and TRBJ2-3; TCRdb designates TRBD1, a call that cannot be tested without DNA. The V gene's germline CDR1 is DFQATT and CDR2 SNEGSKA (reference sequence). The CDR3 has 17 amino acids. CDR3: CSASAETGYPSTDTQYF.

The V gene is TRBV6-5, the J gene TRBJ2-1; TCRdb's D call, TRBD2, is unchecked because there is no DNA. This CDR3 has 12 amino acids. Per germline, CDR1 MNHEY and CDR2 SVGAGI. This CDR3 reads CASSYSGGEQFF.

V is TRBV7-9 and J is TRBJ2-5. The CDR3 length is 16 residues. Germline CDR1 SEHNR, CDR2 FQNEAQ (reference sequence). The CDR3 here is CASSLSSYRVGETQYF.

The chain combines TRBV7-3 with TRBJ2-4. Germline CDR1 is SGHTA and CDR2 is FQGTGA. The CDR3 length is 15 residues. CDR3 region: CASSLDSAAKNIQYF.

CDR3 loop: CASSYLAGFTDTQYF. The chain uses TRBV6-5 and TRBJ2-3; TCRdb reports TRBD2, a call that lacks DNA to check it against. Per germline, CDR1 MNHEY and CDR2 SVGAGI. The CDR3 is 15 amino acids.

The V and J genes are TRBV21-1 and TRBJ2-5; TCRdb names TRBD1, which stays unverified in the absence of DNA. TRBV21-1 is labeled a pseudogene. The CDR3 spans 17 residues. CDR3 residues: CASSTTGGQGASETQYF.

This CDR3 reads CASSTDRGNTEAFF. This chain joins TRBV6-6 and TRBJ1-1; the D call from TCRdb, TRBD1, cannot be confirmed without DNA. Germline V gene data show CDR1 as MNHNY and CDR2 as SVGAGI (reference sequence). The length of the CDR3 is 14 residues.

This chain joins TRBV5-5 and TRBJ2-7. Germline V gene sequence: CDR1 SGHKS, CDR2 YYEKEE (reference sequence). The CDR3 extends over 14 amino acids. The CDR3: CASSLGPTGLEQYF.

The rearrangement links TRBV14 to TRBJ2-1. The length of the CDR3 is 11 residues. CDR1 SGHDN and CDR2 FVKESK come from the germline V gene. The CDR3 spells CASSQAYEQFF.

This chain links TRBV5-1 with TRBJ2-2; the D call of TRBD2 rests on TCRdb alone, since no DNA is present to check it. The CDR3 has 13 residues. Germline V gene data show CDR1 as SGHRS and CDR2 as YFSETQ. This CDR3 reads CASQAGPTGELFF.

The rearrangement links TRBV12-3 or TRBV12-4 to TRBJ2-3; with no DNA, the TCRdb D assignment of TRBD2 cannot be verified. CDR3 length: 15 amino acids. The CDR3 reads CASSPLAVSTDTQYF.

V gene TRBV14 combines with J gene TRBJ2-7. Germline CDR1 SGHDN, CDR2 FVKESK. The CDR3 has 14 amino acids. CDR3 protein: CASSQEGTAYEQYF. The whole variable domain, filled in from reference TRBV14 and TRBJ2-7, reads EAGVTQFPSHSVIEKGQTVTLRCDPISGHDNLYWYRRVMGKEIKFLLHFVKESKQDESGMPNNRFLAERTGGTYSTLKVQPAELEDSGVYFCASSQEGTAYEQYFGPGTRLTVT.

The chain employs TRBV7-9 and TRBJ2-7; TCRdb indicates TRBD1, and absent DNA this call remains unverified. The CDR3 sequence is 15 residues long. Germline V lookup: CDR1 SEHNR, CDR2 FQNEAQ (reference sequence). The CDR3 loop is CASSLGPGVSYEQYF.

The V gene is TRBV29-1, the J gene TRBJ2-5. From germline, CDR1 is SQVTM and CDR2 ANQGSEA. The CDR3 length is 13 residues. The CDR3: CSVVSQSEETQYF.

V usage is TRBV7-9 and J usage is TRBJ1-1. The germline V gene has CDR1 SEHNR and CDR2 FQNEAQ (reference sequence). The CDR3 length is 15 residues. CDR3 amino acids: CASSLVHGVGTEAFF.

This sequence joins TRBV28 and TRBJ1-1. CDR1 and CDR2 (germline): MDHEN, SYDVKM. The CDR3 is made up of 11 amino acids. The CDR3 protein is CASSFLTEAFF.

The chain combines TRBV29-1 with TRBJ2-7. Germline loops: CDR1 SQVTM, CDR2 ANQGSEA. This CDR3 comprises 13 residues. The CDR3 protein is CSVEEVESYEQYF.